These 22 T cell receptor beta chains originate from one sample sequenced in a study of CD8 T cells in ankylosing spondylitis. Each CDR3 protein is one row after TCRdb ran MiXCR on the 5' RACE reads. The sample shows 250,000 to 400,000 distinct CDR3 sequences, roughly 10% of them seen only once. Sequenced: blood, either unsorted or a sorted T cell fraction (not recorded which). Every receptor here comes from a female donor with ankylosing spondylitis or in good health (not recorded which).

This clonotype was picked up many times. The CDR3 region has the DNA TGCGCCAGCAGCACACCGGGAGTGAGCTATGGCTACACCTTC. Translated, it gives CASSTPGVSYGYTF. This rearrangement joins TRBV5-1 to TRBJ1-2; D remains unclear. CDR3 length: 14 residues. Germline CDR1 SGHRS, CDR2 YFSETQ. The V end was cut by 4 bases, the J end by 4 bases, with 14 bases between.

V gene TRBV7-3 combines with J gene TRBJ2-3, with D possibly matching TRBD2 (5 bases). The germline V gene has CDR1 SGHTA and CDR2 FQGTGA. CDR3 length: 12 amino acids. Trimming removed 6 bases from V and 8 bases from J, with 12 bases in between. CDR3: CASSPRRGTQYF. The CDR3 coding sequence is TGTGCCAGCAGTCCCCGCCGGGGTACGCAGTATTTT.

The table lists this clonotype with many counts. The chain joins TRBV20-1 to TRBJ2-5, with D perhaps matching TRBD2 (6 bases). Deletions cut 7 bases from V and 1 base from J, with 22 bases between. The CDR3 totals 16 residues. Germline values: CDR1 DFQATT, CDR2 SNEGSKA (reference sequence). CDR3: CSVLQPNAGLQETQYF. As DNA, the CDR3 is TGCAGTGTACTGCAGCCAAACGCGGGGCTCCAAGAGACCCAGTACTTC.

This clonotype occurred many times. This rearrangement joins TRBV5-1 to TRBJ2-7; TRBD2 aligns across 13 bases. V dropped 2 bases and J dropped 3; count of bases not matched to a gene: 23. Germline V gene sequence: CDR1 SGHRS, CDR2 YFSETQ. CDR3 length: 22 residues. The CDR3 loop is CASSFPPVPGTSGIGPYYEQYF. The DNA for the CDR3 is TGCGCCAGCAGCTTTCCACCTGTGCCCGGGACTAGCGGGATCGGTCCATACTACGAGCAGTACTTC.

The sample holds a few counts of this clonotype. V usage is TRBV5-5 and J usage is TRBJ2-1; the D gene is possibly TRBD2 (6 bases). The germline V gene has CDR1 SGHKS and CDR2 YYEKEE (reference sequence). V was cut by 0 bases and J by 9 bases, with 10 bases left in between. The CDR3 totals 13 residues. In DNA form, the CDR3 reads TGTGCCAGCAGCTTGGTAGGGGACTTTGAGCAGTTCTTC. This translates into CASSLVGDFEQFF.

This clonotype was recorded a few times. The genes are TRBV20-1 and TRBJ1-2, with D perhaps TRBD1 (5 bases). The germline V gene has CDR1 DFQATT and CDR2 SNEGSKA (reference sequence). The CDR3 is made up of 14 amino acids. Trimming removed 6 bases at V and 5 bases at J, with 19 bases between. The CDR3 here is CSARGGALMYGYTF. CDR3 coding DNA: TGCAGTGCCCGGGGAGGGGCCCTCATGTATGGCTACACCTTC.

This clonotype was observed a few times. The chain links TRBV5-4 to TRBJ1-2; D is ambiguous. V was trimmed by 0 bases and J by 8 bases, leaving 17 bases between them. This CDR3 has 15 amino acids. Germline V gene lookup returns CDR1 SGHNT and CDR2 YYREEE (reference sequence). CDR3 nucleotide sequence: TGTGCCAGCAGCTTGGATATAGGGAGCCCCGGGGGCTACACCTTC. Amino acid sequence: CASSLDIGSPGGYTF.

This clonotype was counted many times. CDR3 loop: CSVDLGDTQYF. The CDR3 DNA reads TGCAGCGTTGATCTAGGAGATACGCAGTATTTT. The chain employs TRBV29-1 and TRBJ2-3; no clear D gene. The V and J ends lost 3 bases and 5 bases respectively, with 6 bases between them. The CDR3 consists of 11 residues. CDR1 is SQVTM and CDR2 is ANQGSEA in the germline V gene.

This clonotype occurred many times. The CDR3 DNA reads as TGCAGTGCCGGATCAAGCGGGGACAGGGTAAAAGATGGCTACACCTTC. Its protein product is CSAGSSGDRVKDGYTF. The chain uses TRBV20-1 and TRBJ1-2; 9 bases agree with TRBD1. From germline, CDR1 is DFQATT and CDR2 SNEGSKA (reference sequence). Unmatched junction bases numbered 17, after V lost 6 bases and J lost 6 bases. The CDR3 totals 16 residues.

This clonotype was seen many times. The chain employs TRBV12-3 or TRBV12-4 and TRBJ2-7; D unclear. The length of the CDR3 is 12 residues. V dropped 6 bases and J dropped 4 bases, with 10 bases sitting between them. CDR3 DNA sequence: TGTGCCAGCAGCTCTACTCGTTACGAGCAGTACTTC. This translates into CASSSTRYEQYF.

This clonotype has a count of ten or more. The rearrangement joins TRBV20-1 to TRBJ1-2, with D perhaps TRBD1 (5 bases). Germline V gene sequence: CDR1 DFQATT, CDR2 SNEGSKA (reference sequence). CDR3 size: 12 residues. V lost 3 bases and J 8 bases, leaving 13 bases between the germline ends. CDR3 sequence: CSARPGIQGYTF. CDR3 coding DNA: TGCAGTGCTAGGCCAGGGATACAAGGCTACACCTTC.

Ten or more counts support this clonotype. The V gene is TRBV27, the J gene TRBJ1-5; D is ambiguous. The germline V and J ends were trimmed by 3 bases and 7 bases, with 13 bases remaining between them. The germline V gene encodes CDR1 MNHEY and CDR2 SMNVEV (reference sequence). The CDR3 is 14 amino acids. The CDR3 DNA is TGTGCCAGCAGTTTGGGGTTAGGTGTCCAGCCCCAGCATTTT. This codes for CASSLGLGVQPQHF.

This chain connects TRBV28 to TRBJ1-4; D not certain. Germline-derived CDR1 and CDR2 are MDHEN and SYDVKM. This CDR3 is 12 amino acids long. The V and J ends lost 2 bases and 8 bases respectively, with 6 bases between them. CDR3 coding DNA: TGTGCCAGCAGTTTAAACCGCGAAAAACTGTTTTTT. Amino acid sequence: CASSLNREKLFF.

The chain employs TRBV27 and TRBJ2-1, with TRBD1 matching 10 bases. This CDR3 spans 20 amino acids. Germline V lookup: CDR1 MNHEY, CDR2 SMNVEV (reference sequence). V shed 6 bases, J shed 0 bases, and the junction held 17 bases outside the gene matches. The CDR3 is CASSTLTGTGDYRSYNEQFF. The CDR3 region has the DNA TGTGCCAGCAGCACATTAACCGGGACAGGGGATTATCGCTCCTACAATGAGCAGTTCTTC.

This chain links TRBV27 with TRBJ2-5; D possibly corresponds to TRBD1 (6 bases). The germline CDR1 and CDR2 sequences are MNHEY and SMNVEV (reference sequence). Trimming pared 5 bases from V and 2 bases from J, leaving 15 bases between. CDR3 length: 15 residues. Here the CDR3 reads CASSPGRGFQETQYF. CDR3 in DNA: TGTGCCAGCAGTCCAGGAAGGGGGTTTCAAGAGACCCAGTACTTC.

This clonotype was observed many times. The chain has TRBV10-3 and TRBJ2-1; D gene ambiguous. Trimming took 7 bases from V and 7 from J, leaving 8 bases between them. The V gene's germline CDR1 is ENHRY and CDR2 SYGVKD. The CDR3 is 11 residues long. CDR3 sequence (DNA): TGTGCCATCAACAAGGCGAATGAGCAGTTCTTC. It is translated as CAINKANEQFF.

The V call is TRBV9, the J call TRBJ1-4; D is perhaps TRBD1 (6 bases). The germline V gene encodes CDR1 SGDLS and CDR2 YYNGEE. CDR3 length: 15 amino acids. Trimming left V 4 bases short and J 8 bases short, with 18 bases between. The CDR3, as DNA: TGTGCCAGCAGCCCCCGGACAGTTGGAACAGAAAAACTGTTTTTT. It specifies CASSPRTVGTEKLFF.

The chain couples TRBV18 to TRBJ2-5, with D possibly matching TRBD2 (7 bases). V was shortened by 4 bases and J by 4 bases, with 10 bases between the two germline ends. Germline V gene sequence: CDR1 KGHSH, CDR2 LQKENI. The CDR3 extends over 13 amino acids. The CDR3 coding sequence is TGTGCCAGCTCACACAGGGAGGGAGAGACCCAGTACTTC. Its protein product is CASSHREGETQYF.

CDR3 residues: CASSPTLGQERYEQYF. The CDR3 DNA reads TGTGCCAGCAGCCCAACCCTCGGACAGGAACGCTACGAGCAGTACTTC. The rearrangement links TRBV3-1 to TRBJ2-7; TRBD1 matches at 7 bases. The CDR3 contains 16 residues. CDR1 and CDR2 from the germline V gene are LGHDT and YNNKEL (reference sequence). V lost 4 bases to trimming and J lost 3 bases; unmatched junction nucleotides: 12.

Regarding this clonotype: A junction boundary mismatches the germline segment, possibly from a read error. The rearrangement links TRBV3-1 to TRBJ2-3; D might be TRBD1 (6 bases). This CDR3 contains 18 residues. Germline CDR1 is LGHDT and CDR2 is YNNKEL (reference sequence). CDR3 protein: CASTQWGQEWGSTDTQYF. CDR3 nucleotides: TGTGCCAGCACCCAATGGGGGCAAGAGTGGGGCTCAACAGATACGCAGTATTTT.

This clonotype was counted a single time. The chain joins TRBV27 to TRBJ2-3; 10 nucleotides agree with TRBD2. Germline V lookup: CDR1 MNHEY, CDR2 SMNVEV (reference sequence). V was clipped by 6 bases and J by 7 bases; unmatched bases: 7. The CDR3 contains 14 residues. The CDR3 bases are TGTGCCAGCAGCCTCCTAGCGGGAGTCAATACGCAGTATTTT. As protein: CASSLLAGVNTQYF.

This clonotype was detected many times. DNA for the CDR3: TGTGCCAGCAGCGGTTTTGATGAGCAGTTCTTC. It codes for CASSGFDEQFF. This sequence joins TRBV5-6 and TRBJ2-1; no clear D gene. The CDR3 contains 11 residues. CDR1 and CDR2 from the germline V gene are SGHDT and YYEEEE. Between the trimmed V and J ends, which lost 4 bases and 8 bases, there was a span of 7 bases.